A selection of T cell receptor beta chains follows, all from one sample in a study of tumor and adjacent non-tumor tissue in lung cancer. From the multiplex PCR reads, TCRdb called clonotypes with MiXCR, one entry per CDR3 protein. The data hold about 93,000 distinct CDR3 sequences, with less than 80% observed a single time. The sequencing input was lung tumor tissue. These receptors were taken from a man aged 55 to 70 with non-small cell lung cancer. CDR3s include the opening cysteine and the closing phenylalanine or tryptophan. D genes are given only for firm matches. Not all rows give a size; the values are once, few, many and, for expanded clones, a class.

j_call	v_call	clone_size	d_call	cdr3_aa	cdr3_nt
TRBJ2-1	TRBV11-3	.	TRBD2	CTRSHGTSGSHEEFF	TGTACCAGGAGCCACGGGACTAGCGGGAGCCATGAGGAGTTCTTC
TRBJ2-7	TRBV5-6	.	TRBD2	CASRPTLAGGPGNYEQYF	TGTGCCAGCAGGCCGACACTAGCGGGAGGCCCGGGTAACTACGAGCAGTATTTC
TRBJ2-1	TRBV6-2/TRBV6-3	few	TRBD1	CASSNRGSSYDEQSF	TGTGCCAGCAGTAACAGGGGCAGCTCCTACGATGAGCAGTCCTTC
TRBJ2-3	TRBV6-5	once	.	CASSYPGRTDTQYF	TGTGCCAGCAGTTACCCTGGGCGCACAGATACTCAGTATTTT
TRBJ1-1	TRBV4-1	.	.	CASSAEQGSTEAFF	TGCGCCAGCAGCGCTGAACAGGGCAGCACTGAAGCTTTCTTT
TRBJ1-6	TRBV12-3/TRBV12-4	many	.	CASSFGTSSYNSPLHF	TGTGCCAGCAGTTTCGGCACAAGCTCCTATAATTCACCCCTCCACTTT
TRBJ2-1	TRBV5-1	few	.	CASSLTGTPHEQFF	TGCGCCAGCAGCTTGACGGGGACTCCCCATGAGCAGTTCTTC
TRBJ2-3	TRBV2	.	.	CACSGQSTDTRYF	TGTGCCTGCAGCGGACAGAGCACAGATACGCGGTATTTT
TRBJ2-7	TRBV6-2/TRBV6-3	.	.	CASKLHGVNEQYF	TGTGCCAGCAAACTCCATGGGGTGAATGAGCAGTACTTC
TRBJ2-7	TRBV30	few	.	CAWSFQLSEQYF	TGTGCCTGGAGTTTCCAACTTTCCGAGCAGTACTTC
TRBJ2-3	TRBV29-1	.	.	CSVGPDMQYF	TGCAGCGTTGGACCAGATATGCAGTATTTT
TRBJ2-7	TRBV11-1	once	.	CASGFPGGAYGQYF	TGTGCCAGCGGCTTTCCAGGCGGCGCCTACGGGCAGTACTTC
TRBJ1-5	TRBV12-3/TRBV12-4	.	.	CASSLSINQPQHF	TGTGCCAGCAGTTTATCGATTAATCAGCCCCAGCATTTT
TRBJ2-3	TRBV4-1	many	TRBD1	CASSKDRLDTQYF	TGCGCCAGCAGCAAGGACAGGTTGGATACGCAGTATTTT
TRBJ2-1	TRBV29-1	.	.	CRVYSQGYSYNEQFF	TGCAGAGTTTACTCACAGGGCTACTCCTACAATGAGCAGTTCTTC
TRBJ2-7	TRBV5-5	many	TRBD2	CASSLTSAYEQYF	TGTGCCAGCAGCTTGACTAGCGCCTACGAGCAGTACTTC
TRBJ2-1	TRBV24-1	many	TRBD2	CATSDFGTSGNDEQFF	TGTGCCACCAGTGATTTTGGTACTAGCGGGAACGATGAGCAGTTCTTC
TRBJ1-2	TRBV6-5	.	.	CASSYSWGQGGYTF	TGTGCCAGCAGTTATAGTTGGGGTCAGGGAGGCTACACCTTC